The 18 T cell receptor beta chains reported below all come from one sample, sequenced in a study of cytomegalovirus exposure and HLA in healthy donors. Data came from immunoSEQ multiplex PCR; TCRdb stores just in-frame clones and leaves some out. This table has around 80,000 clones, about 95% appearing once. The sequencing sample was made of PBMCs. These receptors were collected from a woman between 18 and 30 years old in good health and CMV-seronegative.

The chain employs TRBV7-9 and TRBJ2-7, with 7 positions matching TRBD1. CDR1 and CDR2 from the germline V gene are SEHNR and FQNEAQ (reference sequence). The CDR3 loop spans 14 amino acids. J gave up 3 bases and V 3 bases, and 5 bases lay outside the gene matches. CDR3 in DNA: TGTGCCAGCAGCTTTCCGGGACAGAGCTACGAGCAGTACTTC. Protein product: CASSFPGQSYEQYF.

V is TRBV7-2 and J is TRBJ2-3, with TRBD2 matching 8 bases. The V and J ends lost 2 bases and 4 bases, in that order; junction bases with no gene match: 14. The CDR3 sequence is 18 residues long. Germline CDR1 and CDR2: SGHTA and FQGNSA. The chain's CDR3 is CASSLRASGLLPPDTQYF. The CDR3 DNA follows: TGTGCCAGCAGCTTACGCGCTAGCGGGCTCCTGCCCCCAGATACGCAGTATTTT.

This clone occurred once. The junction and the germline gene differ at one end; a read error may be behind it. This CDR3 reads CASSLSWRDSNNEQFF. The DNA of the CDR3 is TGTGCCAGCAGTTTATCGTGGCGGGACTCCAACAATGAGCAGTTCTTC. This sequence joins TRBV27 and TRBJ2-1, with D tentatively TRBD2 (6 bases). This CDR3 is 16 amino acids long. Germline V lookup: CDR1 MNHEY, CDR2 SMNVEV (reference sequence).

This clone has a single count. The rearrangement joins TRBV7-2 to TRBJ2-7, with 9 bases fitting TRBD1. The germline gives CDR1 SGHTA, CDR2 FQGNSA. The V gene end was trimmed by 6 bases and the J gene end by 6 bases; junction bases not matched to a gene: 9. The CDR3 totals 14 residues. The CDR3 spells CASRQTGTGIEQYF. The CDR3 bases are TGTGCCAGCAGACAAACCGGGACAGGGATCGAGCAGTACTTC. The whole variable domain, filled in from reference TRBV7-2 and TRBJ2-7, reads GAGVSQSPSNKVTEKGKDVELRCDPISGHTALYWYRQSLGQGLEFLIYFQGNSAPDKSGLPSDRFSAERTGGSVSTLTIQRTQQEDSAVYLCASRQTGTGIEQYFGPGTRLTVT.

The DNA of the CDR3 is TGTGCCAGCAGCTTAGGTCGGACAGGGGATTACAATGAGCAGTTCTTC. This gives the protein CASSLGRTGDYNEQFF. This sequence joins TRBV11-3 and TRBJ2-1, with 9 positions matching TRBD1. Germline CDR1 SGHNT, CDR2 YENEEA. The junction had 5 bases not matched to a gene; V was cut back by 1 base and J by 4 bases. The length of the CDR3 is 16 residues.

The chain carries TRBV5-8 and TRBJ2-6; maybe TRBD2 (5 bases). CDR3 size: 14 residues. From germline, CDR1 is SGHTS and CDR2 YDEGEE. The V gene lost 6 bases and the J gene lost 2 bases, with 9 bases spanning the gap. Here the CDR3 reads CASTRRAGANVLTF. In DNA form, the CDR3 reads TGTGCCAGCACTCGGCGGGCTGGGGCCAACGTCCTGACTTTC. Variable domain in full (rest from reference TRBV5-8 and TRBJ2-6): EAGVTQSPTHLIKTRGQQATLRCSPISGHTSVYWYQQALGLGLQFLLWYDEGEERNRGNFPPRFSGRQFPNYSSELNVNALELEDSALYLCASTRRAGANVLTFGAGSRLTVL.

The CDR3 is CASHKQGWRETQYF. Here the CDR3 DNA reads TGTGCCAGCCACAAACAGGGGTGGAGAGAGACCCAGTACTTC. This rearrangement joins TRBV18 to TRBJ2-5; 7 nucleotides match TRBD1. The V gene end was trimmed by 8 bases and the J gene end by 4 bases; junction bases not matched to a gene: 10. Germline V CDR1 and CDR2: KGHSH, LQKENI. CDR3 size: 14 residues.

The chain employs TRBV7-9 and TRBJ2-7; the match to TRBD1 covers 7 bases. The V gene's germline CDR1 is SEHNR and CDR2 FQNEAQ (reference sequence). The CDR3 totals 15 residues. V was pared by 3 bases and J by 2 bases, with 7 bases of the junction left unmatched. CDR3: CASSLADRRTYEQYF. In nucleotides, the CDR3 is TGTGCCAGCAGCTTGGCGGACAGGCGCACCTACGAGCAGTACTTC.

This rearrangement joins TRBV15 to TRBJ2-2; D gene uncertain. Germline lookup yields CDR1 LNHNV and CDR2 YYDKDF (reference sequence). V lost 1 base and J lost 4, with 7 bases in between. This CDR3 has 14 residues. CDR3 residues: CATSRVLSTGELFF. Here the CDR3 DNA reads TGTGCCACCAGCAGAGTTTTGAGCACCGGGGAGCTGTTTTTT.

The chain is built from TRBV2 and TRBJ2-1, with 7 bases matching TRBD1. Trimming took 10 bases from V and 2 from J; bases not matched to a gene: 11. CDR3 size: 15 residues. The germline V gene encodes CDR1 SNHLY and CDR2 FYNNEI. The CDR3 DNA reads TGTGCCACCGTCCCGAGGACAGGTCCCTACAATGAGCAGTTCTTC. It specifies CATVPRTGPYNEQFF. Variable domain in full (rest from reference TRBV2 and TRBJ2-1): EPEVTQTPSHQVTQMGQEVILRCVPISNHLYFYWYRQILGQKVEFLVSFYNNEISEKSEIFDDQFSVERPDGSNFTLKIRSTKLEDSAMYFCATVPRTGPYNEQFFGPGTRLTVL.

In its sample, this clone was seen a few times. The rearrangement links TRBV29-1 to TRBJ1-1; D uncertain. CDR3 length equals 14 residues. Germline V lookup: CDR1 SQVTM, CDR2 ANQGSEA. Trimming took 1 base from V and 0 from J, leaving 9 bases between them. The CDR3 nucleotides are TGCAGCGTTGAAGCTCGAGGTTTGAACACTGAAGCTTTCTTT. It translates to CSVEARGLNTEAFF.

In this sample, this clone turned up once. The rearrangement uses TRBV4-1 and TRBJ2-1; TRBD1 might be the D (6 bases). Trimming cost V 4 bases and J 8 bases, with 12 bases left between them. The CDR3 extends over 13 amino acids. Germline CDR1 is MGHRA and CDR2 is YSYEKL. CDR3 in DNA: TGCGCCAGCAGCCGGACAACAGGGCATGAGCAGTTCTTC. Protein: CASSRTTGHEQFF.

The gene calls are TRBV27 and TRBJ1-1; D perhaps matches TRBD1 (5 bases). The CDR3 runs 14 residues. Germline CDR1 and CDR2: MNHEY and SMNVEV (reference sequence). Trimming shortened V by 5 bases and J by 0 bases, and 10 bases separated the two germline ends. The CDR3 here is CASSPQVMNTEAFF. The CDR3 DNA reads as TGTGCCAGCAGTCCACAGGTTATGAACACTGAAGCTTTCTTT.

The V call is TRBV9, the J call TRBJ1-1; D is perhaps TRBD1 (5 bases). Germline CDR1 and CDR2: SGDLS and YYNGEE. The CDR3 has 15 amino acids. V shed 3 bases and J shed 7 bases, with 19 bases lying between them. The CDR3 protein is CASSAFDSPSREAFF. DNA of the CDR3: TGTGCCAGCAGCGCCTTCGACAGCCCCAGCCGTGAAGCTTTCTTT.

In this sample, this clone turned up once. J is TRBJ1-2 and V is TRBV5-6; 10 nucleotides agree with TRBD1. V lost 2 bases to trimming and J lost 5 bases; unmatched junction nucleotides: 12. The CDR3 length is 17 residues. The germline V gene has CDR1 SGHDT and CDR2 YYEEEE. CDR3 protein: CASSLSDGDRGRYGYTF. DNA for the CDR3: TGTGCCAGCAGCTTATCAGATGGAGACAGGGGGCGTTATGGCTACACCTTC.

The chain has TRBV13 and TRBJ2-1, with 8 bases identical to TRBD2. CDR3 length equals 15 residues. J was trimmed by 8 bases and V by 5 bases; bases with no gene match: 11. CDR1 is PRHDT and CDR2 is FYEKMQ in the germline V gene (reference sequence). CDR3 amino acids: CASSQYSRAGDEQFF. The CDR3 DNA reads as TGTGCCAGCAGCCAATACAGTCGAGCGGGGGATGAGCAGTTCTTC.

This chain links TRBV10-2 with TRBJ2-1; TRBD1 matches 9 bases. Germline CDR1 and CDR2: WSHSY and SAAADI. The V gene end was trimmed by 7 bases and the J gene end by 6 bases; junction bases not matched to a gene: 10. The CDR3 runs 15 residues. In DNA form, the CDR3 reads TGCGCCAGCACCACAGGGACAGGGTTGGGCAATGAGCAGTTCTTC. Translation gives CASTTGTGLGNEQFF.

The chain links TRBV9 to TRBJ2-1; tentative D call: TRBD1 (6 bases). CDR1 is SGDLS and CDR2 is YYNGEE in the germline V gene. The CDR3 spans 16 residues. V was shortened by 3 bases and J by 7 bases, with 20 bases between the two germline ends. CDR3 sequence: CASSGFKTGVINEQFF. The DNA of the CDR3 is TGTGCCAGCAGCGGGTTCAAGACAGGAGTGATAAATGAGCAGTTCTTC.